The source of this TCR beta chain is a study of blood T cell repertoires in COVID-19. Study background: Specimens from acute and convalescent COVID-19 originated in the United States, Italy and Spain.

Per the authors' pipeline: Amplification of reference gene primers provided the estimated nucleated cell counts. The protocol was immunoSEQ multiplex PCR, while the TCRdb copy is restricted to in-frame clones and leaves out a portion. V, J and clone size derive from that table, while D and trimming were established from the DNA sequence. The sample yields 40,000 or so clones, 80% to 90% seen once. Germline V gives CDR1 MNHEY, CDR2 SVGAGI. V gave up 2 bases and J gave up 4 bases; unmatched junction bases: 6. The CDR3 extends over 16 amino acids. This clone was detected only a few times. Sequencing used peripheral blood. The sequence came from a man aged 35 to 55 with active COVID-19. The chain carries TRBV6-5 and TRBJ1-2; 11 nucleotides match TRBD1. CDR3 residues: CASSYVRTGGGYGYTF. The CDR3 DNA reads TGTGCCAGCAGTTACGTCCGGACAGGGGGCGGCTATGGCTACACCTTC.